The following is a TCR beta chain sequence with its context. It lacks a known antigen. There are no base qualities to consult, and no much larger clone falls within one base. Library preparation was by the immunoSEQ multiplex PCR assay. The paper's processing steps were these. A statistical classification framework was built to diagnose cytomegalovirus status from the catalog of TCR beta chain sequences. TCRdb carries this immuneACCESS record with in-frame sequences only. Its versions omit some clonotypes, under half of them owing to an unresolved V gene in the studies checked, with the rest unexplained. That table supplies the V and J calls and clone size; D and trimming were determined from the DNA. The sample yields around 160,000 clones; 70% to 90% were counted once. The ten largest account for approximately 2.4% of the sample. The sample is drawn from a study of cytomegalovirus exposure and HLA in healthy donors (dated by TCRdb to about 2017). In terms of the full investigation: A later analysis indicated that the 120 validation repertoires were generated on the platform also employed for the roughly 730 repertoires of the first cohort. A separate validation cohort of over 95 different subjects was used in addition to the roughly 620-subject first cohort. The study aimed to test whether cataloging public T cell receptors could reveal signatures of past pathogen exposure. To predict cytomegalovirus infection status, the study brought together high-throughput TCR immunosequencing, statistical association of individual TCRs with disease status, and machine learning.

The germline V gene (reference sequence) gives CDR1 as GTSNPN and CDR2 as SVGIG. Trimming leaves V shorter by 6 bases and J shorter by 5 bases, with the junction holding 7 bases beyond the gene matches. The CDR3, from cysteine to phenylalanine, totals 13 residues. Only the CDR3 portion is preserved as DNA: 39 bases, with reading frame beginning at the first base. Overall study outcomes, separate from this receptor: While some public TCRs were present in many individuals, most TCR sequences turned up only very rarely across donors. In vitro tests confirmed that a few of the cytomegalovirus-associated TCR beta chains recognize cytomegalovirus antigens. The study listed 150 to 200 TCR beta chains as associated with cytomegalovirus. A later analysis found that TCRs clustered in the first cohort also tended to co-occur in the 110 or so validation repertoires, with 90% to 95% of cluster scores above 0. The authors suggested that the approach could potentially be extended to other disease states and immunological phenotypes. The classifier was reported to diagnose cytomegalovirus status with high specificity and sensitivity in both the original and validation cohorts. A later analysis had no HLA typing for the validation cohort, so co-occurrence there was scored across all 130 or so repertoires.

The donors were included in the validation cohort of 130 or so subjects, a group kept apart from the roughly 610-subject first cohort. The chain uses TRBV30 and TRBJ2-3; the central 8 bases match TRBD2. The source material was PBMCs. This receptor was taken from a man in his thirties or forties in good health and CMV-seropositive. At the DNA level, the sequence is TGTGCCTGTAGCGGGGATTTCGTAGATACGCAGTATTTT. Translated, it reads CACSGDFVDTQYF.